A single sample is the source of the 5 T cell receptor beta chains below, sequenced in a study of spatial heterogeneity in lung cancer. A single record per CDR3 protein comes from TCRdb applying MiXCR to the 5' RACE reads. This repertoire shows tens of thousands of distinct CDR3 sequences, 9.5% to 15% found once; its top ten account for just over 40%. Time point specified: sample taken at primary tumor resection. Unsorted samples of tumor, nontumor lung or frozen PBMC had their whole RNA sequenced. The source was PBMCs, collected at surgery. The source is a male donor with early-stage non-small cell lung cancer.

This clonotype was seen only a few times. The chain is built from TRBV13 and TRBJ2-4, with TRBD2 matching 7 bases. CDR3 length: 17 amino acids. V was clipped by 2 bases and J by 2 bases; unmatched bases: 9. Germline V gene data show CDR1 as PRHDT and CDR2 as FYEKMQ (reference sequence). The CDR3 DNA follows: TGTGCCAGCAGCTTATCTCAGCGGGAAGAGACCAAAAACATTCAGTACTTC. Protein: CASSLSQREETKNIQYF.

Concerning this clonotype: A much bigger clone sits one base away, suggesting this may be a read error. The CDR3 does not end in the conserved phenylalanine or tryptophan, so this is likely a read error. V usage is TRBV20-1 and J usage is TRBJ2-3, with TRBD2 matching 12 bases. This CDR3 contains 15 residues. Germline CDR1 and CDR2: DFQATT and SNEGSKA (reference sequence). V shed 3 bases and J 5 bases; nucleotides not matched to a gene: 6. The CDR3 DNA sequence: TGCAGTGCTAGCAGGACTAGCGGGGTTGGAGATACGCAGTATTCT. This sequence encodes CSASRTSGVGDTQYS.

The chain employs TRBV6-2 or TRBV6-3 and TRBJ2-3; TRBD2 is a possible D gene (6 bases). Germline V gives CDR1 MNHEY, CDR2 SVGEGT. This CDR3 region has 14 residues. V shed 4 bases and J shed 1 base, with 9 bases lying between them. The CDR3 sequence: CASSSRDRTDTQYF. The DNA for the CDR3 is TGTGCCAGCAGTTCGCGGGATCGCACAGATACGCAGTATTTT.

This clonotype was observed many times. J is TRBJ2-7 and V is TRBV1. TRBV1 constitutes a pseudogene. CDR3 size: 16 residues. The CDR3 DNA reads TGCACCAGCAGCCAAGATGGTGACGGCTGCTCCTACGAGCAGTACTTC. It encodes CTSSQDGDGCSYEQYF.

In its sample, this clonotype was seen many times. The CDR3 region has the DNA TGTGCCATCAGCACCAGTGACAGGGGTAGAGACTACGAGCAGTACTTC. Translation: CAISTSDRGRDYEQYF. This sequence joins TRBV10-3 and TRBJ2-7; TRBD1 matches 8 bases. The germline CDR1 and CDR2 sequences are ENHRY and SYGVKD. Losses at the gene ends were 6 bases for V and 3 bases for J; bases not matched to a gene: 13. This CDR3 has 16 residues.